This section outlines one TCR beta chain sequence together with its context. Its target is unknown. The method was immunoSEQ multiplex PCR; TCRdb's version includes in-frame clones alone and lacks a portion of them. The sample has some 51,000 clones; around 80% are singletons. These data belong to a study of a mutant IDH1 vaccine in newly diagnosed glioma. On the study more broadly: The sex distribution of treated patients was 62.5% male and roughly 38% female, with a mean age of roughly 40 years.

This CDR3 is 15 amino acids long. With 4 bases clipped from V and 5 bases from J, the junction kept 4 bases outside the gene matches. Germline CDR1 reads MNHNS; CDR2 reads SASEGT. Stated time point: week 5, during vaccination. Every single dose of the vaccine, 300 ug of mutant IDH1 20-mer peptide, came with topical imiquimod. This clonotype was sampled from a man aged 45 to 65 with glioma. The chain combines TRBV6-1 with TRBJ1-6, with 8 bases that match TRBD1. The material was PBMCs, obtained from a glioma patient whose treatment included an IDH1 peptide vaccine. The CDR3 protein is CASSAMGQDNSPLHF. The DNA for the CDR3 is TGTGCCAGCAGTGCCATGGGACAGGATAATTCACCCCTCCACTTT.